This record covers a single TCR beta chain. Its antigen remains unidentified. The data stem from a study of cytotoxic CD8 clonotypes in ibrutinib-treated CLL. From germline, CDR1 is SSHAT and CDR2 FNYEAQ (reference sequence). Trimming cost V 3 bases and J 6 bases; bases outside gene matches: 5. CDR3 size: 15 residues. The method was immunoSEQ multiplex PCR; TCRdb's version includes in-frame clones alone and lacks a portion of them. The table has about 160,000 clones, roughly 86% seen once; the top ten hold roughly 2%. Study results and caveats: T-cell clonality at baseline went above that of age-matched healthy donors and rose and fell with circulating CD8+ T-cell counts.

The specimen comprised PBMCs, sampled after 12 months of ibrutinib treatment. This sequence joins TRBV7-7 and TRBJ2-1; 10 bases match TRBD2. The source is a human donor with chronic lymphocytic leukemia. This CDR3 is CASSLQRGGLNEQFF. CDR3 coding DNA: TGTGCCAGCAGCTTGCAGCGGGGGGGCCTCAATGAGCAGTTCTTC.